The 27 T cell receptor beta chains below come from one sample, sequenced in a study of blood T cell repertoires in COVID-19. Repertoires were generated with immunoSEQ multiplex PCR, while TCRdb's copy carries only in-frame clones and drops some. The repertoire includes about 58,000 clones, 85% of them detected once, and approximately 4.5% sits in the top ten. Sequenced sample: peripheral blood. These receptors were collected from a man aged 35-49 years with active COVID-19.

The chain uses TRBV30 and TRBJ1-2; 11 bases match TRBD1. The CDR3 runs 15 residues. J was trimmed by 8 bases and V by 3 bases; bases with no gene match: 11. CDR1 and CDR2 (germline): GTSNPN, SVGIG (reference sequence). CDR3 residues: CAWSATGQGAGGYTF. CDR3 coding DNA: TGTGCCTGGAGCGCTACCGGACAGGGGGCGGGGGGCTACACCTTC.

The genes are TRBV27 and TRBJ1-5; TRBD1 is a possible D gene (6 bases). CDR1 and CDR2 from the germline V gene are MNHEY and SMNVEV (reference sequence). V lost 5 bases, J lost 0 bases, and 11 bases lay in between. The CDR3 length is 15 residues. The CDR3 DNA sequence: TGTGCCAGCAGTCGGGACACCCATAGCAATCAGCCCCAGCATTTT. It translates to CASSRDTHSNQPQHF.

This sequence joins TRBV7-8 and TRBJ2-7, with D perhaps TRBD1 (6 bases). This CDR3 has 15 residues. Germline assignment: CDR1 SGHVS and CDR2 FQNEAQ. Trimming removed 5 bases at V and 2 bases at J, with 16 bases between. CDR3 sequence: CASSPRGRAPYEQYF. CDR3 nucleotide sequence: TGTGCCAGCAGCCCCAGGGGCAGGGCCCCCTACGAGCAGTACTTC.

This clone appeared a few times. The chain employs TRBV7-3 and TRBJ1-6; 7 bases align to TRBD1. The CDR3 totals 13 residues. The ends lost 4 bases at V and 9 bases at J; junction bases unmatched: 3. Germline assignment: CDR1 SGHTA and CDR2 FQGTGA. DNA of the CDR3: TGTGCCAGCAGCTCCCAGGGGGGTTCACCCCTCCACTTT. Translated: CASSSQGGSPLHF.

This clone came up once. V and J are TRBV5-1 and TRBJ2-5; TRBD2 might be the D (6 bases). V lost 7 bases and J 5 bases, leaving 27 bases between the germline ends. There are 17 residues in the CDR3. Germline V lookup: CDR1 SGHRS, CDR2 YFSETQ. The CDR3: CASYPSWSTRDDETQYF. CDR3 coding DNA: TGCGCCAGCTACCCCTCCTGGTCGACGCGGGATGACGAGACCCAGTACTTC.

Written as DNA, the CDR3 is TGTGCCAGCAGCTTCGGGGGTATCACCGGGGAGCTGTTTTTT. It encodes CASSFGGITGELFF. The V gene is TRBV7-2, the J gene TRBJ2-2; D might be TRBD2 (6 bases). The CDR3 sequence is 14 residues long. V lost 3 bases and J lost 4, with 9 bases in between. The germline V gene has CDR1 SGHTA and CDR2 FQGNSA.

This chain joins TRBV15 and TRBJ2-3; tentatively, D is TRBD2 (6 bases). The CDR3 length is 17 residues. CDR1 and CDR2 from the germline V gene are LNHNV and YYDKDF (reference sequence). V was trimmed by 3 bases and J by 4 bases, leaving 20 bases between them. This CDR3 is CATSSPGTPGVADTQYF. In nucleotides, the CDR3 is TGTGCCACCAGCAGCCCCGGGACCCCGGGAGTGGCAGATACGCAGTATTTT.

This clone was recorded only once. The chain links TRBV12-3 or TRBV12-4 to TRBJ1-2; D remains ambiguous. The CDR3 contains 13 residues. V was pared by 2 bases and J by 8 bases, with 12 bases between. For the CDR3, the DNA is TGTGCCAGCAGTTTAAGGTTGGAGGGAGGCTACACCTTC. This translates into CASSLRLEGGYTF.

The chain employs TRBV20-1 and TRBJ2-1; TRBD1 is a possible D gene (5 bases). The CDR3 is 11 residues long. V was trimmed by 6 bases and J by 15 bases, leaving 18 bases between them. Per germline, CDR1 DFQATT and CDR2 SNEGSKA (reference sequence). The CDR3 spells CSAGQGRPGFF. The DNA for the CDR3 is TGCAGTGCCGGGCAGGGTCGCCCGGGGTTCTTC.

The chain joins TRBV19 to TRBJ2-7, with a tentative D call TRBD2 (6 bases). Germline V gives CDR1 LNHDA, CDR2 SQIVND (reference sequence). The CDR3 covers 14 residues. Trimming pared 6 bases from V and 3 bases from J, leaving 15 bases between. For the CDR3, the DNA is TGTGCCAGTAGACGGGCCGGGGGAAGCTACGAGCAGTACTTC. Amino acid sequence: CASRRAGGSYEQYF.

The genes are TRBV28 and TRBJ1-3, with a weak D call TRBD1 (6 bases). The V gene lost 5 bases and the J gene lost 2 bases, with 13 bases spanning the gap. CDR1 is MDHEN and CDR2 is SYDVKM in the germline V gene. This CDR3 has 15 amino acids. CDR3 sequence: CASSPTTGTGNTIYF. In nucleotides, the CDR3 is TGTGCCAGCAGTCCAACTACAGGGACTGGAAACACCATATATTTT.

The chain recombines TRBV11-2 with TRBJ1-4; TRBD1 matches 7 bases. The CDR3 sequence is 16 residues long. Germline CDR1 SGHAT, CDR2 FQNNGV. V was clipped by 5 bases and J by 0 bases; unmatched bases: 6. In nucleotides, the CDR3 is TGTGCCAGCAGCCTGGGACAGCCTGCAACTAATGAAAAACTGTTTTTT. Its translation: CASSLGQPATNEKLFF. Filled out from reference TRBV11-2 and TRBJ1-4, the complete variable domain reads EAGVAQSPRYKIIEKRQSVAFWCNPISGHATLYWYQQILGQGPKLLIQFQNNGVVDDSQLPKDRFSAERLKGVDSTLKIQPAKLEDSAVYLCASSLGQPATNEKLFFGSGTQLSVL.

The chain links TRBV3-1 (or the pseudogene TRBV3-2) to TRBJ2-3; TRBD2 matches 8 bases. Germline V gene data show CDR1 as LGHDT and CDR2 as YNNKEL (reference sequence). This CDR3 is 17 amino acids long. V trimming: 4 bases; J trimming: 1 base; junction bases outside the gene matches: 10. CDR3 bases: TGTGCCAGCAGCCCGACTAGCCCGGGGGGGGGCACAGATACGCAGTATTTT. Encoded protein: CASSPTSPGGGTDTQYF.

This clone has a handful of counts. The chain links TRBV27 to TRBJ2-2; D is perhaps TRBD1 (6 bases). The V gene's germline CDR1 is MNHEY and CDR2 SMNVEV (reference sequence). CDR3 length: 16 residues. V was cut by 3 bases and J by 0 bases, with 11 bases left in between. The CDR3 sequence is CASSFSGAANTGELFF. The CDR3 nucleotides read TGTGCCAGCAGTTTCTCAGGGGCCGCGAACACCGGGGAGCTGTTTTTT.

The chain links TRBV18 to TRBJ2-7; D may be TRBD2 (6 bases). V dropped 3 bases and J dropped 3 bases, with 12 bases sitting between them. The CDR3 is made up of 14 amino acids. The germline V gene has CDR1 KGHSH and CDR2 LQKENI. This chain's CDR3 is CASSPGAGLYEQYF. CDR3 nucleotides: TGTGCCAGCTCACCCGGGGCGGGACTCTACGAGCAGTACTTC. Drawing the rest from reference TRBV18 and TRBJ2-7, the complete variable domain is NAGVMQNPRHLVRRRGQEARLRCSPMKGHSHVYWYRQLPEEGLKFMVYLQKENIIDESGMPKERFSAEFPKEGPSILRIQQVVRGDSAAYFCASSPGAGLYEQYFGPGTRLTVT.

J is TRBJ2-7 and V is TRBV5-1; 14 bases align to TRBD2. This CDR3 contains 15 residues. Losses at the gene ends were 4 bases for V and 6 bases for J; bases not matched to a gene: 6. Germline CDR1 reads SGHRS; CDR2 reads YFSETQ. CDR3 protein: CASSGGTSGRGEQYF. The DNA of the CDR3 is TGCGCCAGCAGCGGGGGGACTAGCGGGAGAGGCGAGCAGTACTTC.

This chain links TRBV5-4 with TRBJ1-1; D uncertain. V was pared by 1 base and J by 6 bases, with 10 bases between. Per the germline V gene, CDR1 is SGHNT and CDR2 is YYREEE (reference sequence). This CDR3 comprises 13 residues. In DNA form, the CDR3 reads TGTGCCAGCAGCTTGAACAGTTTCGCTGAAGCTTTCTTT. Translation: CASSLNSFAEAFF.

The chain has TRBV19 and TRBJ1-5; 8 positions match TRBD1. Germline V CDR1 and CDR2: LNHDA, SQIVND (reference sequence). The ends lost 4 bases at V and 4 bases at J; junction bases unmatched: 15. The CDR3 sequence is 18 residues long. The DNA of the CDR3 is TGTGCCAGTAGTACCCATTTGAGGCAGACAGGGGCAAATCAGCCCCAGCATTTT. Translating gives CASSTHLRQTGANQPQHF.

The chain links TRBV10-3 to TRBJ1-4; no clear D. The CDR3 has 16 amino acids. Germline CDR1 ENHRY, CDR2 SYGVKD. V lost 3 bases to trimming and J lost 11 bases, with 22 bases between them. This chain's CDR3 is CAISESREGSGGKLFF. The CDR3 coding sequence is TGTGCCATCAGTGAAAGTCGGGAGGGTTCGGGAGGGAAACTGTTTTTT.

V is TRBV6-4 and J is TRBJ1-5; D is unresolved. The V gene's germline CDR1 is MRHNA and CDR2 SNTAGT. The CDR3 is 15 residues long. Trimming cost V 8 bases and J 4 bases, with 18 bases left between them. The CDR3 DNA is TGTGCCAGCGCGTTGACTGGCTTTGGTAATCAGCCCCAGCATTTT. Encoded protein: CASALTGFGNQPQHF.

The V gene is TRBV11-2, the J gene TRBJ2-1; D ambiguous. Germline V gene lookup returns CDR1 SGHAT and CDR2 FQNNGV. Trimming took off 1 base at V and 5 bases at J, with 12 bases between the two ends. The CDR3 extends over 15 amino acids. The CDR3, as DNA: TGTGCCAGCAGCTTAGGCACTGGGCCCCACAATGAGCAGTTCTTC. Protein: CASSLGTGPHNEQFF.

J is TRBJ1-1 and V is TRBV5-6, with 7 positions matching TRBD1. Per germline, CDR1 SGHDT and CDR2 YYEEEE. The CDR3 sequence is 16 residues long. With V trimmed by 4 bases and J by 1 base, 10 bases remained unmatched. CDR3 loop: CASSHLYRQGNTEAFF. Written as DNA, the CDR3 is TGTGCCAGCAGCCACCTATACCGACAGGGGAACACTGAAGCTTTCTTT.

V and J are TRBV5-1 and TRBJ2-7; the match to TRBD1 covers 7 bases. The CDR3 contains 13 residues. The V gene end was trimmed by 2 bases and the J gene end by 3 bases; junction bases not matched to a gene: 2. Germline CDR1 reads SGHRS; CDR2 reads YFSETQ. The CDR3 nucleotides read TGCGCCAGCAGCTTTACAGGGGACTACGAGCAGTACTTC. This sequence encodes CASSFTGDYEQYF.

The rearrangement uses TRBV28 and TRBJ1-3, with 9 bases identical to TRBD1. The CDR3 covers 13 residues. Losses at the gene ends were 2 bases for V and 9 bases for J; bases not matched to a gene: 2. Germline V gene data show CDR1 as MDHEN and CDR2 as SYDVKM. The CDR3 spells CASSLGQGITIYF. The CDR3 nucleotides read TGTGCCAGCAGTTTAGGACAGGGGATCACCATATATTTT. Full variable domain (missing parts from reference TRBV28 and TRBJ1-3): DVKVTQSSRYLVKRTGEKVFLECVQDMDHENMFWYRQDPGLGLRLIYFSYDVKMKEKGDIPEGYSVSREKKERFSLILESASTNQTSMYLCASSLGQGITIYFGEGSWLTVV.

This rearrangement joins TRBV25-1 to TRBJ1-1, with 8 bases aligning to TRBD1. CDR3 length: 15 residues. The germline CDR1 and CDR2 sequences are MGHDK and SYGVNS. V trimming: 5 bases; J trimming: 3 bases; junction bases outside the gene matches: 8. CDR3 in amino acids: CASSPRTGLDTEAFF. CDR3 nucleotide sequence: TGTGCCAGCAGTCCCCGGACAGGGCTCGACACTGAAGCTTTCTTT. Variable domain in full (rest from reference TRBV25-1 and TRBJ1-1): EADIYQTPRYLVIGTGKKITLECSQTMGHDKMYWYQQDPGMELHLIHYSYGVNSTEKGDLSSESTVSRIRTEHFPLTLESARPSHTSQYLCASSPRTGLDTEAFFGQGTRLTVV.

This clone was observed a single time. The V gene is TRBV5-1, the J gene TRBJ2-1, with D tentatively TRBD2 (6 bases). V was shortened by 2 bases and J by 4 bases, with 19 bases between the two germline ends. The CDR3 loop spans 17 amino acids. The germline V gene encodes CDR1 SGHRS and CDR2 YFSETQ. CDR3 loop: CASSFRSSEGVYNEQFF. CDR3 bases: TGCGCCAGCAGCTTTCGATCTAGCGAGGGAGTGTACAATGAGCAGTTCTTC.

This chain joins TRBV10-3 and TRBJ1-1; no firm D call. Germline V gene sequence: CDR1 ENHRY, CDR2 SYGVKD. Trimming removed 7 bases from V and 3 bases from J, with 12 bases in between. The CDR3 runs 13 residues. CDR3 coding DNA: TGTGCCATCACCGACATGAGGGACACTGAAGCTTTCTTT. This sequence encodes CAITDMRDTEAFF.